This T cell receptor (beta chain) stems from a study of beta chain features in type 1 diabetes. Overall study findings and caveats: There was a moderate but significant shortening of TCRB CDR3s in all four CD4+ subsets of Type 1 diabetes patients. Sequencing used cDNA, and cells with high TCR expression could therefore be over-represented. A possible short-template PCR bias applies equally to patients and controls. Among type 1 diabetes patients, VDJ junctions had fewer insertions and more deletions.

In regard to this clone: Its antigen is still unknown.

The CDR3 runs 12 residues. Germline CDR1 reads ENHRY; CDR2 reads SYGVKD. The V and J ends lost 0 bases and 8 bases respectively, with 7 bases between them. Expressed TCRB transcripts were sequenced, since all the RNA that had been isolated was reverse transcribed. Only in-frame clones appear in the TCRdb table, and some are missing; sequencing was by immunoSEQ multiplex PCR. The table lists hundreds of thousands of clones, 15% to 19% of them singletons. The V call is TRBV10-3, the J call TRBJ1-2; the D is unclear. The sample was naive CD4+ T cells from blood. The receptor's source is a man aged 18-30 years in good health. The CDR3 DNA reads TGTGCCATCAGTGAGTCTAAATACGGCTACACCTTC. The encoded protein is CAISESKYGYTF.